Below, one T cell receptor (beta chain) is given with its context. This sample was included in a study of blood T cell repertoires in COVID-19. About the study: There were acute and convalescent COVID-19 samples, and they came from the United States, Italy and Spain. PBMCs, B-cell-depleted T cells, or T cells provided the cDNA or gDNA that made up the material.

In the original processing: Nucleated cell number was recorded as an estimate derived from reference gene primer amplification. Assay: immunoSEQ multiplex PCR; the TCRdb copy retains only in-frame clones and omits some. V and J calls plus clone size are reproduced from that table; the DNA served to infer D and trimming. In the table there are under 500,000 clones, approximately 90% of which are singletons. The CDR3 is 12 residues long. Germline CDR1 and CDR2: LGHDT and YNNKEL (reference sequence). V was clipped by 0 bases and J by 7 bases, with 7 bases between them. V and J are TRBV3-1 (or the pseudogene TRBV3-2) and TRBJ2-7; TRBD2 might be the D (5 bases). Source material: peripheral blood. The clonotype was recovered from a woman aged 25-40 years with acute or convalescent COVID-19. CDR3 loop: CASSQDPGEQYF. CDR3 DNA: TGTGCCAGCAGCCAAGATCCGGGGGAGCAGTACTTC.